These T cell receptor beta chains were read from a single sample in a study of Graves' ophthalmopathy and Graves' hyperthyroidism. TCRdb analysed the multiplex PCR reads with MiXCR anew, one entry per CDR3 protein. The profile shows 350,000 to 450,000 distinct CDR3 sequences, roughly 21% of them singletons. The sequenced sample consisted of peripheral blood. The receptors stem from a young woman with stable Graves' hyperthyroidism. Both conserved end residues are part of each CDR3. The order of the fields is J gene, D gene, V gene, clone size, CDR3 protein, CDR3 DNA. The D gene is left open where the match is weak. The size field is filled for only some rows; it gives once, few, many or a size class.

>TRBJ2-2|-|TRBV29-1|many
CSVDFTGEKGGELFF
TGCAGCGTTGATTTTACGGGGGAGAAAGGCGGGGAGCTGTTTTTT
>TRBJ2-5|TRBD1|TRBV6-1|-
CASSPTSGDRGGETQYF
TGTGCCAGCAGTCCCACCTCAGGGGACAGGGGGGGAGAGACCCAGTACTTC
>TRBJ1-2|TRBD1|TRBV4-2|many
CASSTGGTGKTNYGYTF
TGTGCCAGCAGCACGGGCGGGACAGGGAAGACTAACTATGGCTACACCTTC
>TRBJ1-2|TRBD1|TRBV24-1|-
CATSGLPGQTYGYTF
TGTGCCACCAGTGGCCTACCGGGACAGACCTATGGCTACACCTTC
>TRBJ2-7|-|TRBV11-2|-
CASSFGDGQYF
TGTGCCAGCAGCTTCGGGGACGGGCAGTACTTC
>TRBJ1-2|-|TRBV6-1|-
CASTVPRVNYGYTF
TGTGCCAGCACCGTTCCCCGGGTCAACTATGGCTACACCTTC
>TRBJ1-2|-|TRBV7-2|many
CASSLAGDVDGYTF
TGTGCCAGCAGCTTAGCGGGGGACGTTGATGGCTACACCTTC
>TRBJ2-2|-|TRBV24-1|-
CATSDLQGDAGELFF
TGTGCCACCAGTGATTTGCAAGGTGACGCCGGGGAGCTGTTTTTT
>TRBJ1-1|-|TRBV25-1|many
CASTKNTEAFF
TGTGCCAGCACGAAGAACACTGAAGCTTTCTTT
>TRBJ1-1|-|TRBV29-1|few
CSVVEGSGTEAFF
TGCAGCGTTGTGGAGGGGTCAGGGACTGAAGCTTTCTTT
>TRBJ1-1|TRBD1|TRBV28|many
CASSTMGQGNTEAFF
TGTGCCAGCAGCACGATGGGACAGGGAAACACTGAAGCTTTCTTT
>TRBJ2-5|-|TRBV19|many
CAITLAGAEQTQYF
TGTGCCATAACATTGGCAGGGGCTGAGCAGACCCAGTACTTC
>TRBJ2-7|-|TRBV20-1|-
CSARDRPGSYEQYF
TGCAGTGCTAGAGATCGTCCAGGGTCCTACGAGCAGTACTTC
>TRBJ2-5|-|TRBV11-2|many
CASSLDSGEAETQYF
TGTGCCAGCAGCTTAGATTCGGGGGAGGCAGAGACCCAGTACTTC
>TRBJ2-7|-|TRBV6-2/TRBV6-3|many
CASSYSVGQVGYEQYF
TGTGCCAGCAGTTACTCGGTGGGGCAGGTGGGATACGAGCAGTACTTC
>TRBJ2-5|TRBD1|TRBV28|many
CASRKRGQETQYF
TGTGCCAGCAGGAAAAGGGGGCAGGAGACCCAGTACTTC
>TRBJ1-1|-|TRBV19|many
CASSLGAGDTEAFF
TGTGCCAGCAGCTTAGGGGCAGGGGACACTGAAGCTTTCTTT
>TRBJ2-7|TRBD1|TRBV6-5|many
CASSYEGTGIFYEQYF
TGTGCCAGCAGTTACGAAGGGACAGGGATATTCTACGAGCAGTACTTC
>TRBJ1-5|-|TRBV12-3/TRBV12-4|many
CATTRGSSNQPQHF
TGTGCCACGACTAGGGGAAGTAGCAATCAGCCCCAGCATTTT
>TRBJ1-3|-|TRBV10-3|many
CAISLQGDSGNTIYF
TGTGCCATCAGTTTGCAGGGTGACTCTGGAAACACCATATATTTT
>TRBJ2-7|TRBD1|TRBV9|many
CASSPTQTGFSYEQYF
TGTGCCAGCAGCCCGACCCAGACAGGGTTCTCCTACGAGCAGTACTTC
>TRBJ1-2|-|TRBV5-1|many
CASSFLGNGYTF
TGCGCCAGCAGCTTTTTAGGGAATGGCTACACCTTC
>TRBJ2-7|-|TRBV19|many
CASSILGGPPNYEQYF
TGTGCCAGTAGTATATTGGGCGGACCTCCTAACTACGAGCAGTACTTC
>TRBJ2-1|TRBD2|TRBV30|-
CAWSAASGYNEQFF
TGTGCCTGGAGTGCGGCTAGCGGCTACAATGAGCAGTTCTTC